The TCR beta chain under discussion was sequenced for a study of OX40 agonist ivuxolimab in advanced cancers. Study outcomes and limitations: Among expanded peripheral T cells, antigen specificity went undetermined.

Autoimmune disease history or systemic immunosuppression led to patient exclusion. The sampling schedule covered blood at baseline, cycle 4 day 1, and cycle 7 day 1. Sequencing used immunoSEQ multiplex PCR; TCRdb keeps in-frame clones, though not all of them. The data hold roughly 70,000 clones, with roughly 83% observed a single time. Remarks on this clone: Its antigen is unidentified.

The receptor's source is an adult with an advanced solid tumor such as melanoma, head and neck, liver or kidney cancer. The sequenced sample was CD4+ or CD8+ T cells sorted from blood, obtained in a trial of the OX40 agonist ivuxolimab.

The DNA for the CDR3 is TGTGCCAGCAGTTACTCGAGGATCACAGATACGCAGTATTTT. Residues: CASSYSRITDTQYF. V usage is TRBV6-5 and J usage is TRBJ2-3; no definite D call. The CDR3 sequence is 14 residues long. Germline CDR1 is MNHEY and CDR2 is SVGAGI. V dropped 0 bases and J dropped 2 bases, with 6 bases sitting between them.